The 27 T cell receptor beta chains presented below share a single source sample, sequenced in a study of blood T cell repertoires in COVID-19. Repertoires were generated with immunoSEQ multiplex PCR, while TCRdb's copy carries only in-frame clones and drops some. The table has a few hundred thousand clones, about 85% seen once. The sequenced sample consisted of peripheral blood. The receptors derive from a woman between 18 and 30 years old with acute or convalescent COVID-19.

This clone was observed once. This likely reflects a read error, since a far larger clone is one base away. The gene calls are TRBV3-1 (or the pseudogene TRBV3-2) and TRBJ1-2, with D unresolved. Trimming shortened V by 4 bases and J by 0 bases, and 3 bases separated the two germline ends. The germline V gene encodes CDR1 LGHDT and CDR2 YNNKEL (reference sequence). CDR3 length equals 12 residues. In DNA form, the CDR3 reads TGTGCCAGCAGCCTCTCTAACTATGGCTACACCTTC. It codes for CASSLSNYGYTF.

This chain links TRBV10-3 with TRBJ2-7; 11 bases agree with TRBD2. The CDR3 contains 16 residues. Unmatched junction bases numbered 8, after V lost 3 bases and J lost 4 bases. The germline gives CDR1 ENHRY, CDR2 SYGVKD. The CDR3 nucleotides are TGTGCCATCAGTGATTCCGGGACTAGCGGACCGTACGAGCAGTACTTC. Its translation: CAISDSGTSGPYEQYF.

To note about this clone: The same CDR3 can be traced to other DNA sequences in this sample. This chain joins TRBV19 and TRBJ1-5, with D unresolved. Germline loops: CDR1 LNHDA, CDR2 SQIVND (reference sequence). Between the trimmed V and J ends, which lost 5 bases and 1 base, there was a span of 9 bases. CDR3 length: 14 residues. The CDR3 DNA reads TGTGCCAGTAGTCCGACGGGGAGCAATCAGCCCCAGCATTTT. Protein: CASSPTGSNQPQHF.

V usage is TRBV9 and J usage is TRBJ1-1; D remains unclear. V shed 0 bases and J shed 9 bases, with 12 bases lying between them. The CDR3 length is 13 residues. Per the germline V gene, CDR1 is SGDLS and CDR2 is YYNGEE. The CDR3 sequence is CASSVDPGGKAFF. The CDR3 nucleotides are TGTGCCAGCAGCGTAGACCCCGGCGGTAAAGCTTTCTTT.

The chain combines TRBV19 with TRBJ1-5, with 9 bases identical to TRBD1. The germline V gene encodes CDR1 LNHDA and CDR2 SQIVND (reference sequence). This CDR3 is built from 13 residues. The V gene end was trimmed by 6 bases and the J gene end by 6 bases; junction bases not matched to a gene: 3. CDR3 nucleotide sequence: TGTGCCAGTAGGTGGGACAGGGCTCAGCCCCAGCATTTT. It is translated as CASRWDRAQPQHF.

The CDR3 sequence is CATSDPSSGNYNEQFF. In DNA, the CDR3 is TGTGCCACCAGTGACCCGAGCAGCGGGAACTACAATGAGCAGTTCTTC. V and J are TRBV24-1 and TRBJ2-1; 7 bases are a match to TRBD2. The CDR3 runs 16 residues. CDR1 is KGHDR and CDR2 is SFDVKD in the germline V gene. V dropped 4 bases and J dropped 3; count of bases not matched to a gene: 8.

V gene TRBV28 combines with J gene TRBJ1-5; D may be TRBD1 (6 bases). The germline gives CDR1 MDHEN, CDR2 SYDVKM. Trimming shortened V by 3 bases and J by 3 bases, and 12 bases separated the two germline ends. The CDR3 length is 15 residues. The CDR3 reads CASSFPGEINQPQHF. CDR3 DNA: TGTGCCAGCAGTTTTCCAGGGGAGATCAATCAGCCCCAGCATTTT.

The chain has TRBV27 and TRBJ1-6; D unclear. The CDR3 length is 12 residues. The germline V gene encodes CDR1 MNHEY and CDR2 SMNVEV (reference sequence). The germline V and J ends were trimmed by 2 bases and 8 bases, with 4 bases remaining between them. CDR3 amino acids: CASSLQDSPLHF. Written as DNA, the CDR3 is TGTGCCAGCAGTTTACAGGATTCACCCCTCCACTTT.

The chain carries TRBV11-1 and TRBJ2-7, with 8 bases lining up with TRBD2. With V trimmed by 1 base and J by 0 bases, 2 bases remained unmatched. Germline V lookup: CDR1 SGHAT, CDR2 FQDESV (reference sequence). CDR3 length equals 15 residues. The CDR3 loop is CASSLGGGISYEQYF. CDR3 in DNA: TGTGCCAGCAGCTTAGGCGGGGGGATCTCCTACGAGCAGTACTTC.

The chain combines TRBV7-6 with TRBJ2-1; 9 bases are shared with TRBD1. Trimming took 2 bases from V and 7 from J; bases not matched to a gene: 9. Germline CDR1 reads SGHVS; CDR2 reads FNYEAQ. This CDR3 is built from 16 residues. The CDR3: CASSLLEGQGRNEQFF. The CDR3 bases are TGTGCCAGCAGCTTACTTGAGGGACAGGGACGTAATGAGCAGTTCTTC. The entire variable domain, with the rest obtained from reference TRBV7-6 and TRBJ2-1, is as follows: GAGVSQSPRYKVTKRGQDVALRCDPISGHVSLYWYRQALGQGPEFLTYFNYEAQQDKSGLPNDRFSAERPEGSISTLTIQRTEQRDSAMYRCASSLLEGQGRNEQFFGPGTRLTVL.

This chain connects TRBV19 to TRBJ1-5; TRBD1 matches at 7 bases. The germline gives CDR1 LNHDA, CDR2 SQIVND (reference sequence). This CDR3 is built from 16 residues. Trimming cost V 2 bases and J 4 bases; bases outside gene matches: 8. CDR3 sequence: CASSIRAGGTNQPQHF. CDR3 nucleotide sequence: TGTGCCAGTAGTATAAGGGCAGGGGGGACTAATCAGCCCCAGCATTTT.

The chain uses TRBV18 and TRBJ1-6; 8 positions agree with TRBD1. This CDR3 comprises 14 residues. Germline lookup yields CDR1 KGHSH and CDR2 LQKENI. With V trimmed by 2 bases and J by 7 bases, 1 base remained unmatched. The CDR3 loop reads CASSPDRGNSPLHF. As DNA, the CDR3 is TGTGCCAGCTCACCAGACAGGGGAAATTCACCCCTCCACTTT.

V and J are TRBV27 and TRBJ2-1; TRBD1 matches 8 bases. The V and J ends lost 3 bases and 2 bases, in that order; junction bases with no gene match: 3. From germline, CDR1 is MNHEY and CDR2 SMNVEV (reference sequence). The CDR3 is 15 residues long. CDR3 nucleotides: TGTGCCAGCAGTTTCGCAGGGGGCCCCTACAATGAGCAGTTCTTC. This sequence encodes CASSFAGGPYNEQFF.

This clone was seen once. CDR3 in DNA: TGTGCCAGCAGGGGACAAAGTGTTCTCTACGAGCAGTACTTC. Translated: CASRGQSVLYEQYF. J is TRBJ2-7 and V is TRBV2, with D possibly matching TRBD1 (6 bases). The germline CDR1 and CDR2 sequences are SNHLY and FYNNEI. The CDR3 runs to 14 residues. V gave up 6 bases and J gave up 3 bases, with 15 bases separating them.

The CDR3 sequence is CASSHTNEQYF. The CDR3 coding sequence is TGCGCCAGCAGCCATACTAACGAGCAGTACTTC. The chain has TRBV5-1 and TRBJ2-7, with D unclear. The CDR3 is 11 residues long. Germline values: CDR1 SGHRS, CDR2 YFSETQ. The V gene lost 4 bases and the J gene lost 5 bases, with 7 bases spanning the gap.

This CDR3 reads CASSIRDSLSNEQFF. The CDR3 DNA follows: TGTGCCAGTAGTATACGGGACAGTTTGTCCAATGAGCAGTTCTTC. The chain joins TRBV19 to TRBJ2-1; 7 bases fit TRBD1. J gave up 6 bases and V 2 bases, and 7 bases lay outside the gene matches. Germline V gives CDR1 LNHDA, CDR2 SQIVND (reference sequence). The CDR3 extends over 15 amino acids.

This chain links TRBV6-5 with TRBJ2-7, with TRBD1 as a possible D gene (6 bases). The CDR3 has 14 amino acids. With 10 bases removed from V and 2 bases from J, the gap between germline ends came to 18 bases. The germline gives CDR1 MNHEY, CDR2 SVGAGI. CDR3 residues: CATRMYRDTYEQYF. CDR3 coding DNA: TGTGCCACCAGGATGTACAGGGATACCTACGAGCAGTACTTC.

The chain combines TRBV27 with TRBJ2-3, with TRBD2 matching 10 bases. The CDR3 extends over 19 amino acids. Germline V lookup: CDR1 MNHEY, CDR2 SMNVEV (reference sequence). J lost 5 bases, V lost 0 bases, and 14 bases had no gene match. CDR3 nucleotides: TGTGCCAGCAGTTTATCGGTGGAAGCGGGAGGGCCAGTGGGAGATACGCAGTATTTT. It codes for CASSLSVEAGGPVGDTQYF.

The rearrangement joins TRBV19 to TRBJ1-2, with D unclear. Germline assignment: CDR1 LNHDA and CDR2 SQIVND (reference sequence). Between the trimmed V and J ends, which lost 6 bases and 8 bases, there was a span of 13 bases. CDR3 size: 12 residues. The CDR3 sequence is CASRYSQVGYTF. The CDR3 DNA reads TGTGCCAGTAGATACAGCCAAGTAGGCTACACCTTC. Complete variable domain (other parts from reference TRBV19 and TRBJ1-2): DGGITQSPKYLFRKEGQNVTLSCEQNLNHDAMYWYRQDPGQGLRLIYYSQIVNDFQKGDIAEGYSVSREKKESFPLTVTSAQKNPTAFYLCASRYSQVGYTFGSGTRLTVV.

This rearrangement joins TRBV6-5 to TRBJ1-2; 10 bases agree with TRBD1. V gave up 6 bases and J gave up 4 bases; unmatched junction bases: 8. Per germline, CDR1 MNHEY and CDR2 SVGAGI. The CDR3 is 15 amino acids. DNA of the CDR3: TGTGCCAGCAGACGGACAGGGGGAGACTCCTATGGCTACACCTTC. Translation gives CASRRTGGDSYGYTF.

The chain has TRBV2 and TRBJ2-7, with D tentatively TRBD2 (6 bases). Per germline, CDR1 SNHLY and CDR2 FYNNEI. V lost 6 bases, J lost 6 bases, and 18 bases lay in between. CDR3 length equals 14 residues. CDR3 nucleotide sequence: TGTGCCAGCAGGGAAACTAGCTCCCTAGGCGAGCAGTACTTC. Residues: CASRETSSLGEQYF.

J is TRBJ2-7 and V is TRBV29-1; 8 bases match TRBD2. Germline assignment: CDR1 SQVTM and CDR2 ANQGSEA. This CDR3 comprises 12 residues. V gave up 3 bases and J gave up 6 bases; unmatched junction bases: 4. CDR3 region: CSVDAGGSEQYF. The CDR3 DNA follows: TGCAGCGTTGATGCGGGGGGAAGCGAGCAGTACTTC.

The chain carries TRBV18 and TRBJ2-1, with 11 bases that match TRBD2. The CDR3 has 16 amino acids. V was clipped by 3 bases and J by 2 bases; unmatched bases: 3. Germline lookup yields CDR1 KGHSH and CDR2 LQKENI. CDR3 nucleotides: TGTGCCAGCTCACCTCCGACTAGCGGGGCCTACAATGAGCAGTTCTTC. Its protein is CASSPPTSGAYNEQFF.

CDR3 protein: CATSRAPGAAVADTQYF. The CDR3 DNA is TGTGCCACCAGCAGAGCTCCGGGAGCCGCGGTGGCAGATACGCAGTATTTT. The genes are TRBV15 and TRBJ2-3, with D maybe TRBD2 (6 bases). The CDR3 has 17 residues. Germline loops: CDR1 LNHNV, CDR2 YYDKDF (reference sequence). Trimming took off 1 base at V and 4 bases at J, with 18 bases between the two ends. Looking up the rest from reference TRBV15 and TRBJ2-3 gives the full variable domain: DAMVIQNPRYQVTQFGKPVTLSCSQTLNHNVMYWYQQKSSQAPKLLFHYYDKDFNNEADTPDNFQSRRPNTSFCFLDIRSPGLGDTAMYLCATSRAPGAAVADTQYFGPGTRLTVL.

V gene TRBV6-1 combines with J gene TRBJ2-7, with TRBD1 matching 7 bases. The V and J ends lost 2 bases and 4 bases, in that order; junction bases with no gene match: 2. Germline CDR1 reads MNHNS; CDR2 reads SASEGT. This CDR3 has 13 residues. Here the CDR3 DNA reads TGTGCCAGCAGTGAAAACAGGGGTTACGAGCAGTACTTC. Encoded protein: CASSENRGYEQYF.

The rearrangement joins TRBV9 to TRBJ1-3; 7 positions agree with TRBD1. The germline V gene encodes CDR1 SGDLS and CDR2 YYNGEE. The J segment lost 4 bases and the V segment lost 4 bases, leaving 14 bases of the junction unmatched. CDR3 length: 17 amino acids. The CDR3 DNA reads TGTGCCAGCAGCCCCCAAGCAGGGGGGCGCCTGGGAAACACCATATATTTT. This codes for CASSPQAGGRLGNTIYF.

This rearrangement joins TRBV30 to TRBJ1-4, with 7 nucleotides matching TRBD1. The CDR3 consists of 14 residues. Losses at the gene ends were 7 bases for V and 3 bases for J; bases not matched to a gene: 8. Per the germline V gene, CDR1 is GTSNPN and CDR2 is SVGIG (reference sequence). The CDR3 reads CAYTQGSPNEKLFF. The CDR3 DNA follows: TGTGCCTATACACAGGGGAGCCCTAATGAAAAACTGTTTTTT.